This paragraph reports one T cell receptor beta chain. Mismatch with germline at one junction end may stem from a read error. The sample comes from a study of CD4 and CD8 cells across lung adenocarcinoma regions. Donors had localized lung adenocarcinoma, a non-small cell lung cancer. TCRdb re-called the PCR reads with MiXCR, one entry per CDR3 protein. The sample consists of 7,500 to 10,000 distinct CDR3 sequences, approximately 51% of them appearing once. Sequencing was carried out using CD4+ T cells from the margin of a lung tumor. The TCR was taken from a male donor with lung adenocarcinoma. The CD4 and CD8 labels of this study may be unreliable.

The CDR3 nucleotides read TGTGCCAGCAGCTCCGAGAGCGGGGGTGGTAAGACCCTGAATTTC. This translates into CASSSESGGGKTLNF. The chain employs TRBV7-2 and TRBJ2-6; TRBD2 matches at 8 bases. Germline lookup yields CDR1 SGHTA and CDR2 FQGNSA. The CDR3 extends over 15 amino acids.